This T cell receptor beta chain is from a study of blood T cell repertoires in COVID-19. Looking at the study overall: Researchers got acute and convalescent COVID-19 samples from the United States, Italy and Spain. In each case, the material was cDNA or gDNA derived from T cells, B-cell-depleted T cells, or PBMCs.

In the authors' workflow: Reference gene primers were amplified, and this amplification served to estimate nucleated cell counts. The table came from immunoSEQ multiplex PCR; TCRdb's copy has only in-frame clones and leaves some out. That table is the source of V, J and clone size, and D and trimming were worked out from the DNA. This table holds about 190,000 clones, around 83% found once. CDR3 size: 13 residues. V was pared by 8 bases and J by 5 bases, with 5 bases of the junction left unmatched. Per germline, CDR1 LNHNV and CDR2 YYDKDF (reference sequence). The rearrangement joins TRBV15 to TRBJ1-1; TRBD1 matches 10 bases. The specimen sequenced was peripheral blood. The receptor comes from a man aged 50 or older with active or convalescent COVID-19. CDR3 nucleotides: TGTGCCACCCGGGGACAGGGGAGGACTGAAGCTTTCTTT. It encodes CATRGQGRTEAFF. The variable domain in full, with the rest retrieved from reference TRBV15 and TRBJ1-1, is DAMVIQNPRYQVTQFGKPVTLSCSQTLNHNVMYWYQQKSSQAPKLLFHYYDKDFNNEADTPDNFQSRRPNTSFCFLDIRSPGLGDTAMYLCATRGQGRTEAFFGQGTRLTVV.